The T cell receptor beta chain described here comes from a study of beta chain features in type 1 diabetes. Across the whole study: Cell yields, gender and age were comparable in patients and healthy donors. The study, taken as a whole, reports: For type 1 diabetes patients, VDJ junctions showed fewer insertions and more deletions. Whether TCRB rearrangement is influenced by HLA type went unresolved here. Moderate but significant shortening of TCRB CDR3s was recorded in all four CD4+ subsets from Type 1 diabetes patients.

cDNA synthesis used the whole RNA isolate, giving expressed TCRB sequences. The protocol was immunoSEQ multiplex PCR, while the TCRdb copy is restricted to in-frame clones and leaves out a portion. The sample includes 350,000 to 400,000 clones, 10% to 15% of them seen just once. The authors took one heparinised blood draw, averaging about 120 mL, from each donor. This clone came up a few times. What it binds is not known. The length of the CDR3 is 13 residues. V lost 2 bases to trimming and J lost 1 base, with 8 bases between them. Germline V lookup: CDR1 SQVTM, CDR2 ANQGSEA. This clonotype was sampled from a woman under 30 with type 1 diabetes. The material sequenced was naive CD4+ T cells from blood. This sequence joins TRBV29-1 and TRBJ1-1, with unresolved D. The CDR3 loop is CSVEWAGNTEAFF. CDR3 bases: TGCAGCGTTGAATGGGCAGGGAACACTGAAGCTTTCTTT.